This TCR beta chain is drawn from a study of control samples from healthy donors and cancer patients. Method: immunoSEQ multiplex PCR; TCRdb's copy keeps in-frame clones and lacks some. The top ten hold about 2.6% of the sample, which has 120,000 or so clones, 80% to 95% seen once. The V gene's germline CDR1 is MNHNY and CDR2 SVGAGI (reference sequence). Losses at the gene ends were 0 bases for V and 11 bases for J; bases not matched to a gene: 6. This CDR3 has 15 residues. The rearrangement links TRBV6-6 to TRBJ2-3; TRBD2 matches at 12 bases. Sequenced input: blood. This TCR was sampled from a man younger than 35 in good health. The CDR3 protein is CASSYSPSGRAEQYF. The DNA of the CDR3 is TGTGCCAGCAGTTACTCTCCTAGCGGGAGGGCCGAGCAGTATTTT.